This T cell receptor beta chain was found in a study of immune evolution from preneoplasia to lung adenocarcinoma. Repertoires were generated with immunoSEQ multiplex PCR, while TCRdb's copy carries only in-frame clones and drops some. The sample consists of approximately 14,000 clones, approximately 80% of them appearing once. V gave up 3 bases and J gave up 5 bases, with 10 bases separating them. There are 13 residues in the CDR3. Germline assignment: CDR1 ENHRY and CDR2 SYGVKD. V usage is TRBV10-3 and J usage is TRBJ1-1, with D maybe TRBD1 (5 bases). Sequences were obtained from FFPE minimally invasive lung adenocarcinoma tissue. The origin of this receptor is a person in their sixties or seventies with lung adenocarcinoma. The CDR3 sequence is CAISDGGETEAFF. The CDR3 coding sequence is TGTGCCATCAGTGATGGGGGGGAGACTGAAGCTTTCTTT.